The subject of this entry is one T cell receptor beta chain. This specimen belongs to a study of blood T cell repertoires in COVID-19. Sequenced by immunoSEQ multiplex PCR; TCRdb stores in-frame clones only, minus some. The sample yields under 400,000 clones, about 87% seen once. J was trimmed by 5 bases and V by 6 bases; bases with no gene match: 6. The CDR3 covers 15 residues. CDR1 and CDR2 (germline): MDHEN, SYDVKM. The material sequenced was PBMCs or T cells enriched from blood (not recorded which). This clonotype was obtained from a man aged 35-49 years in a cohort exposed to, infected with or recovered from COVID-19 (not recorded which). This sequence joins TRBV28 and TRBJ2-2, with 10 positions matching TRBD1. The CDR3 nucleotides read TGTGCCAGCAGAACCGGACAGGGGGGAACCGGGGAGCTGTTTTTT. It encodes CASRTGQGGTGELFF.